Below, 25 T cell receptor beta chains from the same sample are listed, as sequenced in a study of T cell responses to AZD1222 COVID-19 vaccine. The repertoire was sequenced with immunoSEQ multiplex PCR; TCRdb's copy has only in-frame clones and lacks some. The profile shows 120,000 or so clones, around 83% of them singletons. The source material was peripheral blood, sampled 28 days after the second AZD1222 dose. These receptors were collected from an adult who received the AZD1222 COVID-19 vaccine.

The chain employs TRBV4-1 and TRBJ2-1; 8 positions match TRBD2. The CDR3 consists of 15 residues. Per the germline V gene, CDR1 is MGHRA and CDR2 is YSYEKL. V lost 3 bases to trimming and J lost 2 bases; unmatched junction nucleotides: 3. The CDR3 bases are TGCGCCAGCAGCCATCAGCGGGGGCCCTACAATGAGCAGTTCTTC. It specifies CASSHQRGPYNEQFF.

CDR3 DNA: TGTGCCAGCAGCCCCATTAACAGGGGAAAGGGCTCACCCCTCCACTTT. As protein: CASSPINRGKGSPLHF. The chain combines TRBV11-2 with TRBJ1-6; 7 nucleotides match TRBD1. V lost 5 bases and J lost 10; bases outside the gene matches: 14. Germline loops: CDR1 SGHAT, CDR2 FQNNGV. There are 16 residues in the CDR3.

The rearrangement uses TRBV4-1 and TRBJ2-7, with D perhaps assigned TRBD1 or TRBD2 (5 bases each). The ends were cut back, 0 bases at V and 0 bases at J, with 12 bases in the middle. CDR1 is MGHRA, CDR2 YSYEKL, per germline. The CDR3 is 16 residues long. The CDR3 sequence: CASSQDRGGGSYEQYF. The CDR3 DNA is TGCGCCAGCAGCCAAGACCGGGGCGGCGGCTCCTACGAGCAGTACTTC.

The sample holds one count of this clone. The gene calls are TRBV4-2 and TRBJ2-2; D is unresolved. Germline lookup yields CDR1 LGHNA and CDR2 YNFKEQ. With 4 bases removed from V and 5 bases from J, the gap between germline ends came to 11 bases. This CDR3 spans 14 amino acids. CDR3: CASSRGTATGELFF. CDR3 nucleotides: TGTGCCAGCAGCCGGGGAACGGCAACCGGGGAGCTGTTTTTT.

The J gene is TRBJ2-7, the V gene TRBV3-1 (or the pseudogene TRBV3-2); D is tentatively TRBD1 or TRBD2 (5 bases each). Trimming took 3 bases from V and 3 from J, leaving 12 bases between them. CDR3 length: 14 amino acids. CDR1 and CDR2 from the germline V gene are LGHDT and YNNKEL (reference sequence). CDR3 sequence reads: CASSQAWGSYEQYF. CDR3 DNA sequence: TGTGCCAGCAGCCAGGCGTGGGGGAGCTACGAGCAGTACTTC.

This clone was seen just once. This sequence joins TRBV19 and TRBJ1-2; D gene ambiguous. The CDR3 has 16 residues. The germline V gene encodes CDR1 LNHDA and CDR2 SQIVND (reference sequence). Trimming removed 5 bases at V and 3 bases at J, with 19 bases between. The CDR3 loop reads CASSYRSDREDYGYTF. The CDR3 region has the DNA TGTGCCAGTAGTTACAGATCGGACCGGGAGGACTATGGCTACACCTTC.

V gene TRBV7-9 combines with J gene TRBJ1-5, with a weak D call TRBD1 (6 bases). The CDR3 has 16 amino acids. CDR1 SEHNR and CDR2 FQNEAQ come from the germline V gene (reference sequence). The V end lost 0 bases, the J end lost 7 bases, and 16 bases lay between the germline ends. In DNA form, the CDR3 reads TGTGCCAGCAGCTTAGCAGGCAGGGGCCGAGGGCAGCCCCAGCATTTT. Protein sequence: CASSLAGRGRGQPQHF.

The V call is TRBV7-2, the J call TRBJ1-6, with a possible D match to TRBD1 (5 bases). The germline CDR1 and CDR2 sequences are SGHTA and FQGNSA. The CDR3 consists of 18 residues. V dropped 7 bases and J dropped 0 bases, with 19 bases sitting between them. The CDR3 coding sequence is TGTGCCAGCACGGCACCTATAGGGGTTCCCTCCTATAATTCACCCCTCCACTTT. This translates into CASTAPIGVPSYNSPLHF.

The J gene is TRBJ2-2, the V gene TRBV5-1, with 11 positions matching TRBD1. V was pared by 7 bases and J by 0 bases, with 2 bases of the junction left unmatched. The germline V gene encodes CDR1 SGHRS and CDR2 YFSETQ. This CDR3 has 15 residues. CDR3 DNA: TGCGCCAGCGGGGGACAGGGGGCGAACACCGGGGAGCTGTTTTTT. Residues: CASGGQGANTGELFF.

The rearrangement uses TRBV28 and TRBJ1-2; 11 bases are a match to TRBD1. V lost 10 bases and J lost 4; bases outside the gene matches: 14. This CDR3 contains 16 residues. Germline CDR1 MDHEN, CDR2 SYDVKM. The CDR3 coding sequence is TGTGCCACCCCTGGGACAGGGGGGACTCAGAGCTATGGCTACACCTTC. As protein: CATPGTGGTQSYGYTF.

CDR3 residues: CASSLRGGFYYGYTF. CDR3 DNA sequence: TGTGCCAGCAGCTTGAGAGGGGGCTTTTACTATGGCTACACCTTC. The J gene is TRBJ1-2, the V gene TRBV5-6; 7 bases agree with TRBD1. The CDR3 has 15 residues. Per germline, CDR1 SGHDT and CDR2 YYEEEE. V gave up 1 base and J gave up 3 bases; unmatched junction bases: 6. The entire variable domain, with the rest obtained from reference TRBV5-6 and TRBJ1-2, is as follows: DAGVTQSPTHLIKTRGQQVTLRCSPKSGHDTVSWYQQALGQGPQFIFQYYEEEERQRGNFPDRFSGHQFPNYSSELNVNALLLGDSALYLCASSLRGGFYYGYTFGSGTRLTVV.

This clone was counted once. Other nucleotide sequences from this sample produce the same CDR3. This chain uses TRBV28 with TRBJ1-2; D unclear. V was pared by 3 bases and J by 1 base, with 6 bases between. Germline lookup yields CDR1 MDHEN and CDR2 SYDVKM. The CDR3 covers 13 residues. The CDR3 region is CASSFPLNYGYTF. Written as DNA, the CDR3 is TGTGCCAGCAGTTTTCCCCTTAACTATGGCTACACCTTC.

This rearrangement joins TRBV3-1 (or the pseudogene TRBV3-2) to TRBJ1-2, with 7 bases aligning to TRBD1. Germline V gene sequence: CDR1 LGHDT, CDR2 YNNKEL (reference sequence). With 6 bases clipped from V and 4 bases from J, the junction kept 11 bases outside the gene matches. The CDR3 contains 15 residues. CDR3 nucleotide sequence: TGTGCCAGCAGTACCCTCAGGGGGTCTTCCTATGGCTACACCTTC. This gives the protein CASSTLRGSSYGYTF.

V gene TRBV11-2 combines with J gene TRBJ1-1, with TRBD1 as a possible D gene (5 bases). CDR3 length: 11 residues. Germline V gene lookup returns CDR1 SGHAT and CDR2 FQNNGV. V was clipped by 4 bases and J by 10 bases, with 10 bases between them. This CDR3 is CASSWGERAFF. Written as DNA, the CDR3 is TGTGCCAGCAGCTGGGGGGAAAGAGCTTTCTTT.

The CDR3 sequence is CASSPLSPEGYTF. CDR3 DNA: TGTGCCAGCTCACCACTCTCCCCGGAGGGCTACACCTTC. The chain links TRBV18 to TRBJ1-2; D is unclear. This CDR3 has 13 residues. V was shortened by 1 base and J by 8 bases, with 11 bases between the two germline ends. Germline CDR1 KGHSH, CDR2 LQKENI.

This sequence joins TRBV7-9 and TRBJ2-2; unclear D gene. CDR3 length: 14 residues. In germline, CDR1 is SEHNR, CDR2 FQNEAQ (reference sequence). Between the trimmed V and J ends, which lost 7 bases and 5 bases, there was a span of 14 bases. The CDR3 sequence: CASTPRGFTGELFF. The CDR3 DNA reads as TGTGCCAGCACCCCGCGAGGTTTTACCGGGGAGCTGTTTTTT.

The chain combines TRBV6-2 or TRBV6-3 with TRBJ1-6, with a weak D call TRBD1 (6 bases). V was shortened by 2 bases and J by 8 bases, with 19 bases between the two germline ends. CDR1 is MNHEY and CDR2 is SVGEGT in the germline V gene. This CDR3 comprises 17 residues. CDR3 DNA sequence: TGTGCCAGCAGTTACGCTGACCGGGACATTTTCGATTCACCCCTCCACTTT. Its protein is CASSYADRDIFDSPLHF.

The J gene is TRBJ1-2, the V gene TRBV5-1, with a weak D call TRBD1 (5 bases). Between the trimmed V and J ends, which lost 2 bases and 6 bases, there was a span of 11 bases. The CDR3 totals 13 residues. Germline-derived CDR1 and CDR2 are SGHRS and YFSETQ. The CDR3 is CASSLQGDDGYTF. In nucleotides, the CDR3 is TGCGCCAGCAGCTTACAAGGGGACGATGGCTACACCTTC. The full variable domain, completed using reference TRBV5-1 and TRBJ1-2, is KAGVTQTPRYLIKTRGQQVTLSCSPISGHRSVSWYQQTPGQGLQFLFEYFSETQRNKGNFPGRFSGRQFSNSRSEMNVSTLELGDSALYLCASSLQGDDGYTFGSGTRLTVV.

This clone was seen only a few times. This rearrangement joins TRBV7-9 to TRBJ2-1; possible D gene TRBD1, 6 bases. The CDR3 is 13 residues long. In germline, CDR1 is SEHNR, CDR2 FQNEAQ (reference sequence). V gave up 5 bases and J gave up 10 bases, with 15 bases separating them. CDR3 residues: CASSPWGPEEQFF. The CDR3 nucleotides are TGTGCCAGCAGCCCTTGGGGGCCCGAAGAGCAGTTCTTC.

This chain connects TRBV7-2 to TRBJ1-2, with D tentatively TRBD1 (6 bases). CDR3 length: 13 residues. Germline assignment: CDR1 SGHTA and CDR2 FQGNSA. Trimming left V 6 bases short and J 7 bases short, with 15 bases between. The CDR3, as DNA: TGTGCCAGCAGAAGGGGGACGGTCCGTGGCTACACCTTC. It yields the protein CASRRGTVRGYTF.

The gene calls are TRBV7-6 and TRBJ1-1; no clear D gene. Germline-derived CDR1 and CDR2 are SGHVS and FNYEAQ. There are 18 residues in the CDR3. V was shortened by 1 base and J by 1 base, with 19 bases between the two germline ends. CDR3 DNA sequence: TGTGCCAGCAGCTTAGATTCAGACATCAGATCTGGGAACACTGAAGCTTTCTTT. This encodes CASSLDSDIRSGNTEAFF.

The V and J genes are TRBV20-1 and TRBJ2-7, with a tentative D call TRBD1 (5 bases). Trimming took off 3 bases at V and 6 bases at J, with 12 bases between the two ends. Germline V lookup: CDR1 DFQATT, CDR2 SNEGSKA (reference sequence). CDR3 size: 12 residues. The CDR3 sequence is CSASHTTGEQYF. CDR3 sequence (DNA): TGCAGTGCTAGTCACACCACAGGCGAGCAGTACTTC.

The chain carries TRBV28 and TRBJ1-3; a possible D gene is TRBD1 (6 bases). The V and J ends lost 2 bases and 2 bases respectively, with 13 bases between them. Germline loops: CDR1 MDHEN, CDR2 SYDVKM. CDR3 length: 16 residues. The CDR3: CASSLRGGHPGNTIYF. Here the CDR3 DNA reads TGTGCCAGCAGTTTAAGGGGGGGTCACCCTGGAAACACCATATATTTT.

The chain joins TRBV6-5 to TRBJ1-5; 7 positions match TRBD1. This CDR3 spans 15 amino acids. The J segment lost 1 base and the V segment lost 4 bases, leaving 4 bases of the junction unmatched. CDR1 and CDR2 from the germline V gene are MNHEY and SVGAGI. CDR3 region: CASSLTGLSNQPQHF. Here the CDR3 DNA reads TGTGCCAGCAGTTTGACAGGGTTAAGCAATCAGCCCCAGCATTTT.

The rearrangement uses TRBV2 and TRBJ1-2; TRBD1 matches at 7 bases. Trimming cost V 7 bases and J 2 bases; bases outside gene matches: 7. The CDR3 contains 14 residues. Germline V gene lookup returns CDR1 SNHLY and CDR2 FYNNEI. The CDR3 sequence is CASTGMGQNYGYTF. DNA for the CDR3: TGTGCCAGCACCGGAATGGGACAGAACTATGGCTACACCTTC.